One T cell receptor (beta chain) is described in this entry. What it binds is unknown. The PCR made use of 60 Vbeta and 13 Jbeta primers. The data were produced by immunoSEQ multiplex PCR, yet TCRdb's version contains in-frame clones alone and is incomplete. The sample contains 85,000 to 100,000 clones, around 77% of which appear only once. The germline gives CDR1 MGHRA, CDR2 YSYEKL. V was clipped by 4 bases and J by 2 bases; unmatched bases: 7. The CDR3 has 16 amino acids. The record originates from a study of cytomegalovirus exposure and HLA in healthy donors. Study information: In terms of ancestry, the Caucasian-associated cluster contained about 80% of the approximately 400 genotyped donors. Whole-study results and caveats: The authors excluded some V segments, including TRBV6-2 and TRBV6-3, as indistinguishable.

The V gene is TRBV4-1, the J gene TRBJ1-3; TRBD1 aligns across 8 bases. This clonotype was sampled from a man aged 25-40 years in good health and CMV-seronegative. Source material: PBMCs. Here the CDR3 reads CASSPQGAGAGNTIYF. The CDR3 DNA sequence: TGCGCCAGCAGCCCCCAGGGGGCTGGGGCTGGAAACACCATATATTTT.